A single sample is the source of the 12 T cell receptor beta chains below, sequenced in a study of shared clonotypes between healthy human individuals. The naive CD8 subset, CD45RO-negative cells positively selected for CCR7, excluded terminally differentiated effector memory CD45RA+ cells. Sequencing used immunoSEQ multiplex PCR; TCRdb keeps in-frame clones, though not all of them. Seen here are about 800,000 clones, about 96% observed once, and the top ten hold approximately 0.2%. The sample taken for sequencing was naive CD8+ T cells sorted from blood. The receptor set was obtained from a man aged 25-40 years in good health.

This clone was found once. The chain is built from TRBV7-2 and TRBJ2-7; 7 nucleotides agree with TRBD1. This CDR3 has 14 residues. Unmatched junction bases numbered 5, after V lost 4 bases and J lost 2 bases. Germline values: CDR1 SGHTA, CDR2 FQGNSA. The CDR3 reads CASSSRTGTYEQYF. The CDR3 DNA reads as TGTGCCAGCAGCTCCCGGACAGGAACCTACGAGCAGTACTTC.

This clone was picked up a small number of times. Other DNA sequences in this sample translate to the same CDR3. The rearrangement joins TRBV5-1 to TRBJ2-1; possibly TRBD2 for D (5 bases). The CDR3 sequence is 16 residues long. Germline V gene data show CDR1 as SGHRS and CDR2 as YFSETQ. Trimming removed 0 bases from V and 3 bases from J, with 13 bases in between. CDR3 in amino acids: CASSLGGTGSYNEQFF. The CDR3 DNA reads TGCGCCAGCAGCTTGGGAGGAACGGGAAGCTACAATGAGCAGTTCTTC.

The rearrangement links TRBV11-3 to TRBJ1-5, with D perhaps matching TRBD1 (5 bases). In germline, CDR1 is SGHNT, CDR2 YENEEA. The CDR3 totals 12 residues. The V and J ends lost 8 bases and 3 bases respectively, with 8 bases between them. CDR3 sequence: CASGALNQPQHF. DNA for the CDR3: TGTGCCAGCGGGGCACTCAATCAGCCCCAGCATTTT. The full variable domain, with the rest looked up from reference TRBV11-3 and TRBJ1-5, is EAGVVQSPRYKIIEKKQPVAFWCNPISGHNTLYWYLQNLGQGPELLIRYENEEAVDDSQLPKDRFSAERLKGVDSTLKIQPAELGDSAVYLCASGALNQPQHFGDGTRLSIL.

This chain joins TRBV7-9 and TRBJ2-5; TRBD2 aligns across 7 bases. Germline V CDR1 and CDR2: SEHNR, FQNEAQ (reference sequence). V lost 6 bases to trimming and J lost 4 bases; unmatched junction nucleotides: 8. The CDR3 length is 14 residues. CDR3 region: CASSSWTGGETQYF. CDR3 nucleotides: TGTGCCAGCAGTTCGTGGACGGGGGGAGAGACCCAGTACTTC. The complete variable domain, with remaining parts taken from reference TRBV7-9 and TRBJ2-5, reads DTGVSQNPRHKITKRGQNVTFRCDPISEHNRLYWYRQTLGQGPEFLTYFQNEAQLEKSRLLSDRFSAERPKGSFSTLEIQRTEQGDSAMYLCASSSWTGGETQYFGPGTRLLVL.

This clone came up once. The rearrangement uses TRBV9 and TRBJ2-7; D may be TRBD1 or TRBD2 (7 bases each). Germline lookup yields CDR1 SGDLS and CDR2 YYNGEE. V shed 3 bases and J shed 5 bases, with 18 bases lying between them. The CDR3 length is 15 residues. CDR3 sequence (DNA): TGTGCCAGCAGCGCCAGGGGGGGAGGAATGGACGAGCAGTACTTC. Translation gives CASSARGGGMDEQYF. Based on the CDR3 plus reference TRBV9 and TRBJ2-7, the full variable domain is DSGVTQTPKHLITATGQRVTLRCSPRSGDLSVYWYQQSLDQGLQFLIQYYNGEERAKGNILERFSAQQFPDLHSELNLSSLELGDSALYFCASSARGGGMDEQYFGPGTRLTVT.

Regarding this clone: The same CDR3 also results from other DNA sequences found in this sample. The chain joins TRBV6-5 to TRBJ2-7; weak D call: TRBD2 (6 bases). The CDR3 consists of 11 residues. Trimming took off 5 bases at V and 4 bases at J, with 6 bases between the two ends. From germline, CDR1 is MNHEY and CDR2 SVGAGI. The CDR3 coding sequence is TGTGCCAGCAGTGGAGGGTACGAGCAGTACTTC. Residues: CASSGGYEQYF.

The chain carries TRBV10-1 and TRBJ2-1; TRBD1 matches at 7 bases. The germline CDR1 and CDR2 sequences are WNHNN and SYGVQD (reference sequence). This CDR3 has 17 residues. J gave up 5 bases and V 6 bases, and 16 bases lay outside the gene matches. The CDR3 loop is CASSLTLRDSTNNEQFF. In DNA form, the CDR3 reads TGCGCCAGCAGCCTTACCCTCCGGGACAGCACGAACAATGAGCAGTTCTTC.

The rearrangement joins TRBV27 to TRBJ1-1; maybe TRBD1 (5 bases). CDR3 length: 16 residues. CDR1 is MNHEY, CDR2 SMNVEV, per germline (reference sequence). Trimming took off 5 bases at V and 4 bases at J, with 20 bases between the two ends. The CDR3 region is CASSPLLGARVTEAFF. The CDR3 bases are TGTGCCAGCAGTCCACTCTTAGGGGCTCGGGTCACTGAAGCTTTCTTT.

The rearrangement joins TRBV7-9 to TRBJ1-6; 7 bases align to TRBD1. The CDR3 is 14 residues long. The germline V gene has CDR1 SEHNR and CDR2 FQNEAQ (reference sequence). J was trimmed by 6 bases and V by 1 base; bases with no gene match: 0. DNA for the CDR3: TGTGCCAGCAGCTTAGACAGGGGTAATTCACCCCTCCACTTT. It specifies CASSLDRGNSPLHF.

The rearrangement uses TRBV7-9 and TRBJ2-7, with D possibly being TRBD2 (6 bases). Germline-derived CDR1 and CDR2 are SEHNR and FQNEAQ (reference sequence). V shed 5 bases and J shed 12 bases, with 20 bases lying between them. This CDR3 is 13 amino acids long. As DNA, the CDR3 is TGTGCCAGCAGCGGTACACGCGGAGGGTCAACGTACTTC. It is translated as CASSGTRGGSTYF.

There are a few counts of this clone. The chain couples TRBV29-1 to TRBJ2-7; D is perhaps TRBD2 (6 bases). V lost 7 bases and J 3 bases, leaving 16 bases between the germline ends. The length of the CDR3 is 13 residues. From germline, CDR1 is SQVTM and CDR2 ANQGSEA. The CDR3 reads CSADLGGGYEQYF. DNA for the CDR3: TGCAGCGCTGACCTGGGGGGAGGCTACGAGCAGTACTTC.

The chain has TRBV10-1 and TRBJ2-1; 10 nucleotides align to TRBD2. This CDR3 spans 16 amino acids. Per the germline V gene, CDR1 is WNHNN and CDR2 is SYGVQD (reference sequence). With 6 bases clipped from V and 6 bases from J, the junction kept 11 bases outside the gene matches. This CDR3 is CASRLAAGGPRNEQFF. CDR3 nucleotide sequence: TGCGCCAGCAGACTTGCAGCGGGAGGGCCGCGCAATGAGCAGTTCTTC.